Described below is a single TCR beta chain sequence and its context. No antigen is known for it. The V gene end was trimmed by 1 base and the J gene end by 4 bases; junction bases not matched to a gene: 1. The CDR3 is 15 amino acids. Germline V gives CDR1 LGHNA, CDR2 YNFKEQ. TCRdb itself ran the 5' RACE reads through MiXCR, one entry per CDR3 protein. This table holds approximately 220,000 distinct CDR3 sequences, around 16% found once. This record belongs to a study of CD8 T cells in ankylosing spondylitis. Regarding the study as a whole: Reported data indicate significant enrichment of disease-linked clones within matched ankylosing spondylitis synovial fluid. Ankylosing spondylitis blood seemed to carry a telltale TCR beta motif made of about 8 highly homologous variants.

This chain links TRBV4-2 with TRBJ2-7; 13 bases are shared with TRBD2. The receptor's source is a male donor with ankylosing spondylitis. Sequenced sample: blood, either unsorted or a sorted T cell fraction (not recorded which). The CDR3, as DNA: TGTGCCAGCAGCCAAGGGACTAGCGGGAGATACGAGCAGTACTTC. The encoded protein is CASSQGTSGRYEQYF.